This record concerns one TCR beta chain sequence. The entry originates in a study of T-cell reconstitution after alpha-beta-depleted transplantation in children. Unique molecular identifiers were incorporated during preparation of the TCRbeta library. A single record per CDR3 protein comes from TCRdb applying MiXCR to the PCR reads. The table has 330,000 or so distinct CDR3 sequences, 10% seen once; the top ten hold around 2.5%. CDR1 SEHNR and CDR2 FQNEAQ come from the germline V gene (reference sequence). The CDR3 loop spans 15 amino acids. The V and J ends lost 4 bases and 5 bases, in that order; junction bases with no gene match: 6.

The chain uses TRBV7-9 and TRBJ1-3, with 9 nucleotides matching TRBD1. This TCR derives from a human donor who donated a stem cell graft to a child with acute lymphoblastic leukemia. The sequencing used PBMCs from the stem cell graft donor, collected from the stem cell graft. CDR3: CASSWPGTGRNTIYF. In DNA, the CDR3 is TGTGCCAGCAGCTGGCCTGGGACAGGGAGAAACACCATATATTTT.